This entry features one TCR beta chain sequence. Its antigen is currently unknown. CDR3 size: 16 residues. These data originate in a study of T-cell memory formation after mild COVID-19. Study overall: The study found TCR clusters largely donor specific.

Notes on the study in general: In second-wave clones peaking day 37, SARS-CoV-2 specificity remained unconfirmed. The pre-infection memory compartment contained some responding clones, suggesting cross-reactive memory joined.

Constant-segment primers served in 5'RACE that generated TCR alpha and TCR beta cDNA libraries bearing sample barcodes and UMIs. TCRdb analysed the 5' RACE reads with MiXCR anew, one entry per CDR3 protein. Of just under 350,000 distinct CDR3 sequences listed, roughly 13% were seen once; the top ten hold about a fifth. The specimen was PBMCs or a T cell subset sorted from them (not recorded which). The gene calls are TRBV21-1 and TRBJ1-3. TRBV21-1 is labeled a pseudogene. The TCR comes from a man younger than 35 who had mild COVID-19 (a few samples of this study predate the infection). Cell type and time point are not known. The DNA of the CDR3 is TGTGCCAGCTCAATCCCCCGGCTAGATCCTGGAAACACCATATATTTT. Translated: CASSIPRLDPGNTIYF.